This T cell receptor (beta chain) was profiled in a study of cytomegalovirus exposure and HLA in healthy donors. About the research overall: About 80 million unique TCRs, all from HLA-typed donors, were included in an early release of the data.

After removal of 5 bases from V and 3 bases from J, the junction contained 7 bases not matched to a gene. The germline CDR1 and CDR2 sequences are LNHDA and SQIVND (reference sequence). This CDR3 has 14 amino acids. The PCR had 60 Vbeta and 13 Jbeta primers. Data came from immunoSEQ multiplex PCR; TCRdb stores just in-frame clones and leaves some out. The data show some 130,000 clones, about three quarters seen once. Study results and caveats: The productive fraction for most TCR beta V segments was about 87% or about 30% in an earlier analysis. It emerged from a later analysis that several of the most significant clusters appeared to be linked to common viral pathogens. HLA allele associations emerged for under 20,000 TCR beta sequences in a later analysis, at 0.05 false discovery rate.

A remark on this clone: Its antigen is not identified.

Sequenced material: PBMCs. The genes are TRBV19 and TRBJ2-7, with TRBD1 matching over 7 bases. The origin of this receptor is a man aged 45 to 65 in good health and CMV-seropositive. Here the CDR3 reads CASSLRDSHYEQYF. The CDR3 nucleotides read TGTGCCAGTAGTCTCCGGGACAGTCACTACGAGCAGTACTTC.